This entry describes one TCR beta chain. Its antigen is as yet unknown. These data come from a study of cytomegalovirus exposure and HLA in healthy donors. Study as a whole: Membership in the Caucasian-associated ancestry cluster was found for 75% to 90% of 350 to 450 genotyped donors. The study, taken as a whole, reports: In an earlier analysis, most TCR beta V segments were productive about 87% or about 30% of the time. What TCR beta sequences reportedly achieved was accurate prediction of HLA-A and HLA-B alleles in most subjects. Several of the most significant clusters appeared, in a later analysis, to be linked to common viral pathogens.

CDR3 length: 12 amino acids. V was trimmed by 2 bases and J by 6 bases, leaving 8 bases between them. Germline V gene data show CDR1 as SGHDT and CDR2 as YYEEEE. Primers included in the PCR were 60 Vbeta and 13 Jbeta primers. Assay: immunoSEQ multiplex PCR; the TCRdb copy retains only in-frame clones and omits some. The table has 130,000 or so clones, about 82% seen once. Sequenced sample: PBMCs. The TCR originated in a man younger than 40 in good health and CMV-seronegative. The chain couples TRBV5-6 to TRBJ1-1, with unresolved D. The CDR3 spells CASSFGSAEAFF. CDR3 bases: TGTGCCAGCAGCTTCGGGTCAGCTGAAGCTTTCTTT.